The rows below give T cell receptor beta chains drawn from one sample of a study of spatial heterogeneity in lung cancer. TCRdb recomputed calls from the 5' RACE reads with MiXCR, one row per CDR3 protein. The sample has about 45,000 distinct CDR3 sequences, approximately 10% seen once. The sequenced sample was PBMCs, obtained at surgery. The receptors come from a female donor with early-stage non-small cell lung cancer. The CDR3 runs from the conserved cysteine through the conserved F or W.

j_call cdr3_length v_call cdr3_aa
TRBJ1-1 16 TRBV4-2 CASSQAGTDDYTEAFF
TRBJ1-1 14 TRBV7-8 CASSLPRQGTEAFF
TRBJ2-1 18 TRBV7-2 CASSPRRTSGGASNEQFF
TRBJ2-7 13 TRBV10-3 CAISYGSSYEQYF
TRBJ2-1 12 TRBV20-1 CSAGRSNNEQFF
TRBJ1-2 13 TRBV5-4 CASSLASDYGYTF
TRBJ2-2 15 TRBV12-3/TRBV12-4 CASSLSGRNTGELFF
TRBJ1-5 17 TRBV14 CASSRPKVAQAYQPQHF
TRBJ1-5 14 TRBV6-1 CASSSDRANQPQHF
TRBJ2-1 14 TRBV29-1 CSVSGTRSYNEQFF
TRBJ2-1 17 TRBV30 CAWNWGSGGGSYNEQFF
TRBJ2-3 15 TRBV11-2 CASSPGTRPTDTQYF
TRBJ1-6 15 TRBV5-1 CASSLGEAGSSPLHF
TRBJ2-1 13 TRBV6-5 CASSTRLAGAPFF
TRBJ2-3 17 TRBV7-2 CASSLGVAGGPTDTQYF
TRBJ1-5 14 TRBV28 CASSSRQNNQPQHF
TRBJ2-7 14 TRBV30 CAWGGTGGTYEQYF
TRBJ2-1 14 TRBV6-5 CASRASGGVSEQFF
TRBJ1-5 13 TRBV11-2 CASSLDPGAPQHF
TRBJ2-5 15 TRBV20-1 CSAPNLAGGEETQYF
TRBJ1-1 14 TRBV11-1 CASRAGTANTEAFF
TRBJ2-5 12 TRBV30 CAWSPGPETQYF
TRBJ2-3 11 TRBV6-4 CARTGGLRQYF
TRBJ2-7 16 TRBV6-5 CASSYSKTGISYEQYF
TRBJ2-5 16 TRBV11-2 CASSLGRTPYQETQYF
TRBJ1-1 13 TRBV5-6 CASSLVLNTEAFF
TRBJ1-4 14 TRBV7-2 CASSLVGQGEKLFF
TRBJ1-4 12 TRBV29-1 CSVGQAREKLFF
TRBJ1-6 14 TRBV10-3 CAISVGYDNSPLHF
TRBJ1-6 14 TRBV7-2 CASTILPGSSPLHF
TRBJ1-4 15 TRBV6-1 CASSGGLEAYLKLFF
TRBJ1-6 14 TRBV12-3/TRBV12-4 CASSPFGGDSPLHF
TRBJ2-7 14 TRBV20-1 CSAEVAGLSYEQYF
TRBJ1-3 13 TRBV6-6 CASSYRPGNTIYF
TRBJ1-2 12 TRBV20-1 CSADTGGWGYTF
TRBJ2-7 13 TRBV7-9 CASSHDTKYEQYF